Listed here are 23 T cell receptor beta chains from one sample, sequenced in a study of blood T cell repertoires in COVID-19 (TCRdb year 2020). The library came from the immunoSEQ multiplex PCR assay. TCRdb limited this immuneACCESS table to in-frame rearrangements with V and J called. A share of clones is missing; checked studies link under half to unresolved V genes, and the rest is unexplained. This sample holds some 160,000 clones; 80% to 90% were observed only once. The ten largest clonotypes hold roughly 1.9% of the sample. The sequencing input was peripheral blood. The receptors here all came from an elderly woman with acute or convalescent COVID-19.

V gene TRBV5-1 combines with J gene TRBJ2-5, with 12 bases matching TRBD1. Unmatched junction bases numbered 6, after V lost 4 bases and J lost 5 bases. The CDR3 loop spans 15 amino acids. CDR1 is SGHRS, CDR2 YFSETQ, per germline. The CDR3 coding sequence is TGCGCCAGCAGCGGCTCCGGGACAGGGGGCGAGACCCAGTACTTC. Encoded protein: CASSGSGTGGETQYF. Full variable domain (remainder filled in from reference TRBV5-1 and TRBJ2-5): KAGVTQTPRYLIKTRGQQVTLSCSPISGHRSVSWYQQTPGQGLQFLFEYFSETQRNKGNFPGRFSGRQFSNSRSEMNVSTLELGDSALYLCASSGSGTGGETQYFGPGTRLLVL.

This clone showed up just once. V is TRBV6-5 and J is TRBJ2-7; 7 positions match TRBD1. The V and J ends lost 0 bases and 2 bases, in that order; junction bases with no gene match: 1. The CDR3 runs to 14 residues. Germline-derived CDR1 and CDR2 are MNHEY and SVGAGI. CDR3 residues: CASSYSGQTYEQYF. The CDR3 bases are TGTGCCAGCAGTTACTCGGGACAGACCTACGAGCAGTACTTC.

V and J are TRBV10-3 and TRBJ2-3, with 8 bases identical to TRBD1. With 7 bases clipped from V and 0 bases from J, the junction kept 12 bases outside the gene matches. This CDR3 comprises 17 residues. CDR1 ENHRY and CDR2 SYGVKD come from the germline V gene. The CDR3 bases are TGTGCCATCAACCTAGACTCGACAGGGGTCAGCACAGATACGCAGTATTTT. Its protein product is CAINLDSTGVSTDTQYF.

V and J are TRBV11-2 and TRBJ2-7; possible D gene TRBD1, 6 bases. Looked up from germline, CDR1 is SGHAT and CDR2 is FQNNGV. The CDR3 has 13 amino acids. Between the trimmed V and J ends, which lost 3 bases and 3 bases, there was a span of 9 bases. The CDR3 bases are TGTGCCAGCAGCTTCGAACAGGGCTACGAGCAGTACTTC. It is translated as CASSFEQGYEQYF.

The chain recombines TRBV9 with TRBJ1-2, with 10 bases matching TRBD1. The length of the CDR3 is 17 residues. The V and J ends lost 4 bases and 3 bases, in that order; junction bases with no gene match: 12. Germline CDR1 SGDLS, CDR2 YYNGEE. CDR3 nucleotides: TGTGCCAGCAGCTCAGGACAGGGGGGTTTCGGGGACTATGGCTACACCTTC. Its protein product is CASSSGQGGFGDYGYTF.

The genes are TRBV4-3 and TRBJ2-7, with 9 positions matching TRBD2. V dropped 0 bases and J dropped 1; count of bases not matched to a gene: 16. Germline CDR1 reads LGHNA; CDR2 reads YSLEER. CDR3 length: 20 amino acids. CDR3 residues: CASSQDWGRGLAGRSYEQYF. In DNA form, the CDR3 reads TGCGCCAGCAGCCAAGATTGGGGGAGGGGGCTAGCGGGAAGGTCCTACGAGCAGTACTTC.

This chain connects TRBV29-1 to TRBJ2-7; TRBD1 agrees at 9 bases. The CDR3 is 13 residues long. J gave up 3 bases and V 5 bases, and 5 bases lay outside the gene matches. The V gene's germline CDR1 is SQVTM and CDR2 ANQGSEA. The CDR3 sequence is CSVFGTGHYEQYF. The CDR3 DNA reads TGCAGCGTTTTCGGGACAGGGCACTACGAGCAGTACTTC.

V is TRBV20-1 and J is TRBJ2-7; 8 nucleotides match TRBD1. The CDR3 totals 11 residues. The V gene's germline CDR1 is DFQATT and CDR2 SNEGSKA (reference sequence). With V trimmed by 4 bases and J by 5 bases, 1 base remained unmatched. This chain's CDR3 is CSATGGDEQYF. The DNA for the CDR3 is TGCAGTGCTACAGGGGGCGACGAGCAGTACTTC.

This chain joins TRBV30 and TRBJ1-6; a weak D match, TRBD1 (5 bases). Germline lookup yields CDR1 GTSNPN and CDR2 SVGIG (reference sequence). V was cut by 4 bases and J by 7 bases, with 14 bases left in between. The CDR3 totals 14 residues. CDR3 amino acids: CAWTPGIRNSPLHF. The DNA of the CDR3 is TGTGCCTGGACCCCAGGGATCAGGAATTCACCCCTCCACTTT.

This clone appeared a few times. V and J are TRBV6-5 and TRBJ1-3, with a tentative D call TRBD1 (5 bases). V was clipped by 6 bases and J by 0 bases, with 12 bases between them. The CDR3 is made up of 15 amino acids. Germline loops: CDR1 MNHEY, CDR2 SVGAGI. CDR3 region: CASSPQGLSGNTIYF. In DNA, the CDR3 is TGTGCCAGCAGCCCCCAGGGACTCTCTGGAAACACCATATATTTT.

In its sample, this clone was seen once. The CDR3 sequence: CASSTPGLAIDTQYF. In DNA, the CDR3 is TGTGCCAGCAGTACGCCGGGACTAGCGATAGATACGCAGTATTTT. The chain is built from TRBV6-2 or TRBV6-3 and TRBJ2-3; TRBD2 matches at 10 bases. This CDR3 has 15 amino acids. In germline, CDR1 is MNHEY, CDR2 SVGEGT. Trimming cost V 5 bases and J 5 bases; bases outside gene matches: 7.

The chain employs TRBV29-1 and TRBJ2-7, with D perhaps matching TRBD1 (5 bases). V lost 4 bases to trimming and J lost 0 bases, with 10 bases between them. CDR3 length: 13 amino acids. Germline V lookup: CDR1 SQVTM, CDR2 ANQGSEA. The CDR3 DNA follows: TGCAGCGTTGGGGGCAGGGCCTCCTACGAGCAGTACTTC. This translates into CSVGGRASYEQYF.

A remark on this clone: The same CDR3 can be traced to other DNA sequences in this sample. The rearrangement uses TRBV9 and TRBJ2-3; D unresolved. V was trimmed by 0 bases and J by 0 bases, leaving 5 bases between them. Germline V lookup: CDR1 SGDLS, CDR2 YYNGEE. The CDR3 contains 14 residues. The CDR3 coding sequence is TGTGCCAGCAGCGTAGGTGGCAGCACAGATACGCAGTATTTT. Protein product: CASSVGGSTDTQYF.

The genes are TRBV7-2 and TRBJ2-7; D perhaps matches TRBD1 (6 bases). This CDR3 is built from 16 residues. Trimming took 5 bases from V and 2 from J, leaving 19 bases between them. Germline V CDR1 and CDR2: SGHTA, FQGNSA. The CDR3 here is CASSAHRAPIPYEQYF. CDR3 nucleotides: TGTGCCAGCAGCGCCCACAGGGCCCCAATACCCTACGAGCAGTACTTC.

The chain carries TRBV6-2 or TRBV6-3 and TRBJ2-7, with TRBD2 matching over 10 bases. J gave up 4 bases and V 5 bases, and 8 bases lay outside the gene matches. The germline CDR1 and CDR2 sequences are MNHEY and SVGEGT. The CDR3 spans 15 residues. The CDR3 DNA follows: TGTGCCAGCAGTCTTCCGGGACTAGCGAGATACGAGCAGTACTTC. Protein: CASSLPGLARYEQYF.

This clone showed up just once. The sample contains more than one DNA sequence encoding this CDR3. CDR3 protein: CASSFGQGTYEQYF. The CDR3 DNA reads as TGCGCCAGCAGCTTTGGACAGGGGACCTACGAGCAGTACTTC. This chain joins TRBV5-1 and TRBJ2-7; 9 bases are shared with TRBD1. Unmatched junction bases numbered 2, after V lost 2 bases and J lost 2 bases. From germline, CDR1 is SGHRS and CDR2 YFSETQ. This CDR3 is 14 amino acids long.

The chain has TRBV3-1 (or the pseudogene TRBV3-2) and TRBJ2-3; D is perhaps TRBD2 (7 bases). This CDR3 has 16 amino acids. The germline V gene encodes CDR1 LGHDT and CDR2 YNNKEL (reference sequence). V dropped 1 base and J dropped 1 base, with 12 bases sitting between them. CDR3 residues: CASSQGRGPRTDTQYF. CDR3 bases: TGTGCCAGCAGCCAAGGGCGGGGGCCTCGCACAGATACGCAGTATTTT.

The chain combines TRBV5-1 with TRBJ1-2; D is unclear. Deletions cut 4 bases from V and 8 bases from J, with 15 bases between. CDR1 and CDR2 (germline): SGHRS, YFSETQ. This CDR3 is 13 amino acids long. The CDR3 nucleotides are TGCGCCAGCAGCGTTACCGGGGAAAGCGGCTACACCTTC. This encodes CASSVTGESGYTF.

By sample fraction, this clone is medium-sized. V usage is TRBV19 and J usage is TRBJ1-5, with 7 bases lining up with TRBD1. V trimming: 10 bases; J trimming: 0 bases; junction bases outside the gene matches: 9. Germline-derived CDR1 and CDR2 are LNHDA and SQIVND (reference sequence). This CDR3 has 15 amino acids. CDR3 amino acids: CATDSGQVSNQPQHF. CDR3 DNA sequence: TGTGCCACCGACTCCGGACAGGTTAGCAATCAGCCCCAGCATTTT. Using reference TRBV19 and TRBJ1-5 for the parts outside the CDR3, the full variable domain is DGGITQSPKYLFRKEGQNVTLSCEQNLNHDAMYWYRQDPGQGLRLIYYSQIVNDFQKGDIAEGYSVSREKKESFPLTVTSAQKNPTAFYLCATDSGQVSNQPQHFGDGTRLSIL.

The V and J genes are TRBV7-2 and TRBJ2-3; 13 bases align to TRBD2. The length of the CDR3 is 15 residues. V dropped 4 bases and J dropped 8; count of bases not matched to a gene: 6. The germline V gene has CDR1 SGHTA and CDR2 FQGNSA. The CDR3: CASSSTSGGPVTQYF. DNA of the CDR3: TGTGCCAGCAGCTCGACTAGCGGGGGGCCAGTTACGCAGTATTTT.

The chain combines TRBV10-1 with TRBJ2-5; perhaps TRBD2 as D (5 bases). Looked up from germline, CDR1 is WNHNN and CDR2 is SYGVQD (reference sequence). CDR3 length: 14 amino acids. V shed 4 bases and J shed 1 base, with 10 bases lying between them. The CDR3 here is CASSAVGGQETQYF. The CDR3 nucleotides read TGCGCCAGCAGTGCGGTCGGAGGCCAAGAGACCCAGTACTTC.

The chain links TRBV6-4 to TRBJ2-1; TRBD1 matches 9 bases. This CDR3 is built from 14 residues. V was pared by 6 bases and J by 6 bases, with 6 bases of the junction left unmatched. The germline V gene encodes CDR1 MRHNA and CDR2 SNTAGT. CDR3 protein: CASSQDRGLNEQFF. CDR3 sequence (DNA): TGTGCCAGCAGCCAGGACAGGGGCCTCAATGAGCAGTTCTTC.

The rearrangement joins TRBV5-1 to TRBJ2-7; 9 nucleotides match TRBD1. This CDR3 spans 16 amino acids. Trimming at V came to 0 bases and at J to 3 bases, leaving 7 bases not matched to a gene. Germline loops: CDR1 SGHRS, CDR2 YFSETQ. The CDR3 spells CASSLDPGQGGYEQYF. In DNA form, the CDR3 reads TGCGCCAGCAGCTTGGATCCGGGACAGGGAGGCTACGAGCAGTACTTC.